This T cell receptor beta chain was retrieved from a study of identical twins. Study-wide points: Invariant MAIT and iNKT cells may have partly biased zero-insertion analyses. The abundant beta clonotypes from cord blood had fewer insertions, and memory repertoires had none of this. Out-of-frame alpha sequences common to twins were enriched for low generation probability.

Notes on this clonotype: What it binds is not known.

Germline lookup yields CDR1 LNHDA and CDR2 SQIVND (reference sequence). V was pared by 7 bases and J by 7 bases, with 5 bases of the junction left unmatched. The CDR3 totals 13 residues. From the 5' RACE reads, TCRdb called clonotypes with MiXCR, one entry per CDR3 protein. This sample has 500,000 to 650,000 distinct CDR3 sequences; approximately 20% occur once, and the top ten carry 0.4% to 0.6%. The sample also formed part of further work on yellow fever vaccine responses in identical twins.

The specimen was CD4+ T cells sorted from blood. This sequence originates from a woman younger than 35 in good health. The chain couples TRBV19 to TRBJ2-1, with 9 nucleotides matching TRBD2. CDR3 DNA sequence: TGTGCCAGTATAGGACTAGCGAGAAATGAGCAGTTCTTC. It encodes CASIGLARNEQFF. Variable domain in full (rest from reference TRBV19 and TRBJ2-1): DGGITQSPKYLFRKEGQNVTLSCEQNLNHDAMYWYRQDPGQGLRLIYYSQIVNDFQKGDIAEGYSVSREKKESFPLTVTSAQKNPTAFYLCASIGLARNEQFFGPGTRLTVL.